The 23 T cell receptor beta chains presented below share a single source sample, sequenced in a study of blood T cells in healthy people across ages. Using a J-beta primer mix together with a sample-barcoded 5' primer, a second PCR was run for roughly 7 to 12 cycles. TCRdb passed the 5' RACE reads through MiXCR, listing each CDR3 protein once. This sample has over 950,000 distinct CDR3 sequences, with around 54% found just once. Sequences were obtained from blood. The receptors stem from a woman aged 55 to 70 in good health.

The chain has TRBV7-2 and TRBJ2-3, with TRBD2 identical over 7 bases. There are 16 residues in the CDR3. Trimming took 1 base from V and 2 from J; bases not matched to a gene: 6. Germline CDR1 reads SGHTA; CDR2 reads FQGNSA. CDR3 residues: CASSLGRGGATDTQYF. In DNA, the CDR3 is TGTGCCAGCAGCTTAGGGCGCGGGGGAGCCACAGATACGCAGTATTTT.

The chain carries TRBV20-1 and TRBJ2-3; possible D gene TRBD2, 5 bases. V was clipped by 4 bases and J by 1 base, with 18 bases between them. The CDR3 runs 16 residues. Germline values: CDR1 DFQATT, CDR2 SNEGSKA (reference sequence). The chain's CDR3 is CSAMGRGFGRTDTQYF. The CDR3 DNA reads TGCAGTGCTATGGGTCGAGGGTTCGGTCGCACAGATACGCAGTATTTT.

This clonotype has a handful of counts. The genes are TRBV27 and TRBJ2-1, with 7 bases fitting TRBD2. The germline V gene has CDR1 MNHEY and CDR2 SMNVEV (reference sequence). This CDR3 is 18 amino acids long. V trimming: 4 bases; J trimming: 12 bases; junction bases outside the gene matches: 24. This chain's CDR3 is CASSSDQGGRRNVNRQFF. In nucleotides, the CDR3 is TGTGCCAGCAGTTCGGACCAGGGAGGGCGCCGGAACGTGAATAGGCAGTTCTTC.

The chain's CDR3 is CASSPRVSDNEQFF. DNA of the CDR3: TGTGCCAGCAGCCCCCGGGTTAGCGACAATGAGCAGTTCTTC. The chain employs TRBV7-9 and TRBJ2-1; D may be TRBD2 (5 bases). The V end was cut by 5 bases, the J end by 5 bases, with 13 bases between. This CDR3 region has 14 residues. Germline V gene sequence: CDR1 SEHNR, CDR2 FQNEAQ (reference sequence).

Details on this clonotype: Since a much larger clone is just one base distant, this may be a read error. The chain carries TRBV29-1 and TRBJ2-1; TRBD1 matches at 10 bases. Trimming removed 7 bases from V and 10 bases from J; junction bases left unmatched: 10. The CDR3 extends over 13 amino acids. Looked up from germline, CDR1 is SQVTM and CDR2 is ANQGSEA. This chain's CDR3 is CSAGTGENLEQFF. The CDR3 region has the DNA TGCAGCGCCGGGACAGGGGAGAATCTCGAGCAGTTCTTC.

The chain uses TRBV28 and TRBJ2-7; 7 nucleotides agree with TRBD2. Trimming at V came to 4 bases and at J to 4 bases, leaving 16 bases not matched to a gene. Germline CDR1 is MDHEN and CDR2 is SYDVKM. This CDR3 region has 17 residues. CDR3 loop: CASSSQGGASIGYEQYF. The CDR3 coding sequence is TGTGCCAGCAGTTCCCAGGGAGGGGCAAGTATAGGGTACGAGCAGTACTTC.

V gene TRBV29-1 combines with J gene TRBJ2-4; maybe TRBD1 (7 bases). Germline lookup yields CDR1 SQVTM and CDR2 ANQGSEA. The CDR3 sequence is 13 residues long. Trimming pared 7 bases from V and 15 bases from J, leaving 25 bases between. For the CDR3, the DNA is TGCAGCGGAGGGGACAGTCGTGGGGGGCTTCTGTACTTC. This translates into CSGGDSRGGLLYF.

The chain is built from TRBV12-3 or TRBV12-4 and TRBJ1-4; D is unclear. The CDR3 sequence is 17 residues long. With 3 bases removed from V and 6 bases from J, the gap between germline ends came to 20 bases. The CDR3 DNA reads TGTGCCAGCAGTTTCGGTGGGTGGGAGATGGGATATGAAAAACTGTTTTTT. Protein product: CASSFGGWEMGYEKLFF.

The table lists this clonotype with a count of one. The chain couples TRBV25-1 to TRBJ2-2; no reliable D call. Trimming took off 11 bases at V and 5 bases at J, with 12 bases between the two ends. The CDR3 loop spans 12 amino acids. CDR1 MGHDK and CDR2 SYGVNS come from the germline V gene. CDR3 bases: TGTGCCTCCCGCTGGGGAACCGGGGAGCTGTTTTTT. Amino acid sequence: CASRWGTGELFF.

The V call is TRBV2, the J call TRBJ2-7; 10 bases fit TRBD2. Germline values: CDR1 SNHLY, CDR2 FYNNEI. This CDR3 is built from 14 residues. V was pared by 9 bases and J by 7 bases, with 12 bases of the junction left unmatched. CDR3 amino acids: CARYRTSGYNEQYF. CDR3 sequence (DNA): TGTGCCAGGTATCGGACTAGCGGTTACAATGAGCAGTACTTC.

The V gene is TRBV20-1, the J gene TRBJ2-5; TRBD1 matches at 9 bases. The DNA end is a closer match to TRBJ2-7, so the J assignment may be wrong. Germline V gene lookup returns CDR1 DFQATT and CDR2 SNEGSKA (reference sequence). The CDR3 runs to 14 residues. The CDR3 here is CSAPNLGQGYEQYF. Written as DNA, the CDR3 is TGCAGTGCTCCCAATCTGGGACAGGGATACGAGCAGTACTTC.

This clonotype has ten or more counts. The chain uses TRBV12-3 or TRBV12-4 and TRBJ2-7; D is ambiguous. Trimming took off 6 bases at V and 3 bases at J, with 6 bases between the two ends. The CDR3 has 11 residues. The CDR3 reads CASSILYEQYF. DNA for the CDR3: TGTGCCAGCAGCATCCTCTACGAGCAGTACTTC.

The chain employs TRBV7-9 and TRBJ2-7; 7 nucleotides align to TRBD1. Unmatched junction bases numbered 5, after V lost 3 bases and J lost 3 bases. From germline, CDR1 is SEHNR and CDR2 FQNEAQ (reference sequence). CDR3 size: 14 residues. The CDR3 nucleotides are TGTGCCAGCAGCTTGGGGACAGTAAACTACGAGCAGTACTTC. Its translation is CASSLGTVNYEQYF.

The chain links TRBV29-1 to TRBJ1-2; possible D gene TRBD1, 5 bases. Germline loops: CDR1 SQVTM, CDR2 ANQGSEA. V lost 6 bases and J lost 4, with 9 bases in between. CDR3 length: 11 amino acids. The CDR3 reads CSVDRSYGYTF. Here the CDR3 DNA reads TGCAGCGTCGACAGATCCTATGGCTACACCTTC.

This chain's CDR3 is CASSLGSAAYEQYF. The DNA for the CDR3 is TGTGCCAGCAGCCTCGGGAGTGCCGCCTACGAGCAGTACTTC. J is TRBJ2-7 and V is TRBV27; D may be TRBD2 (6 bases). With 6 bases removed from V and 2 bases from J, the gap between germline ends came to 14 bases. The CDR3 consists of 14 residues. Germline CDR1 reads MNHEY; CDR2 reads SMNVEV (reference sequence).

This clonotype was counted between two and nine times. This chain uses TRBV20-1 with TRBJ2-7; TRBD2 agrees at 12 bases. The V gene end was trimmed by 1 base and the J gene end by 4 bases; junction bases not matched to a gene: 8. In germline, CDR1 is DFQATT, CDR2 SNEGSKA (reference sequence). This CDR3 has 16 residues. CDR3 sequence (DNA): TGCAGTGCTAGAGCTCTAGCGGGAGGGCCCAGTTACGAGCAGTACTTC. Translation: CSARALAGGPSYEQYF.

The CDR3 nucleotides are TGTGCCAGCAGTCAAGCGCAGGTCGGAAATTCACCCCTCCACTTT. It codes for CASSQAQVGNSPLHF. The gene calls are TRBV25-1 and TRBJ1-6; D is unresolved. Trimming pared 5 bases from V and 7 bases from J, leaving 15 bases between. Germline-derived CDR1 and CDR2 are MGHDK and SYGVNS. CDR3 length: 15 amino acids.

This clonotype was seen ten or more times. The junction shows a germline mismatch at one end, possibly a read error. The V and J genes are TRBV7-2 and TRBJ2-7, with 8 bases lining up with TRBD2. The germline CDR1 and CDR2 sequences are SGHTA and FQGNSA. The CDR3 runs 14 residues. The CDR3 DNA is TGTGCCAGCAGCGTAGCTGGCGGGAGGTACGAGCAGTACTTC. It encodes CASSVAGGRYEQYF.

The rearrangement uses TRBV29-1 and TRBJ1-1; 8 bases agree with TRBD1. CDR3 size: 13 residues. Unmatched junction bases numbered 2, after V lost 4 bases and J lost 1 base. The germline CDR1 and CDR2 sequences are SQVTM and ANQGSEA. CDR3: CSVGGTGNTEAFF. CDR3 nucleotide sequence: TGCAGCGTTGGGGGGACAGGGAACACTGAAGCTTTCTTT.

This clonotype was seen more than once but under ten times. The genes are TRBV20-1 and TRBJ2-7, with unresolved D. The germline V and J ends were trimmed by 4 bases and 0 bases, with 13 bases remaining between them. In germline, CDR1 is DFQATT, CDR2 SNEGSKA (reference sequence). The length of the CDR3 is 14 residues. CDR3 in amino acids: CSATRELLSYEQYF. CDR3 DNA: TGCAGTGCTACCCGAGAATTGCTCTCCTACGAGCAGTACTTC.

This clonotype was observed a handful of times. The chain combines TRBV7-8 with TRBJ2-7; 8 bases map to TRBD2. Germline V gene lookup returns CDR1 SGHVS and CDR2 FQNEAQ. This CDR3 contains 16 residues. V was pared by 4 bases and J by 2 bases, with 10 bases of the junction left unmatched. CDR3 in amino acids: CASSSIAGRPTYEQYF. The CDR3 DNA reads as TGTGCCAGCAGCTCGATAGCGGGACGCCCCACCTACGAGCAGTACTTC.

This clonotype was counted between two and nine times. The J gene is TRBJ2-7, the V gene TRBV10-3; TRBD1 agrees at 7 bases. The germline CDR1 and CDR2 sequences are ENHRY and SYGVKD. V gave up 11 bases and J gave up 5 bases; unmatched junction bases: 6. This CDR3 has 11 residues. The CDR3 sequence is CAAQGQDEQYF. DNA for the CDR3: TGTGCCGCACAGGGGCAAGACGAGCAGTACTTC.

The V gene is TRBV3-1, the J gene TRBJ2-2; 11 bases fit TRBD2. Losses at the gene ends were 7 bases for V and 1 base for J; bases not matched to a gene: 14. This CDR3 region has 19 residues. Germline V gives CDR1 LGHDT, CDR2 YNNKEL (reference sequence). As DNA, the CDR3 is TGTGCCAGCAAACCGGGACTAGCGGATCCCCAGATGAACACCGGGGAGCTGTTTTTT. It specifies CASKPGLADPQMNTGELFF.